This entry is about one T cell receptor (beta chain). It lacks a known antigen. One end of the junction does not line up with germline, which may come from a read error. This entry comes from a study of metastatic and nonmetastatic thyroid tumors (dated by TCRdb to 2018 to 2020). Notes on the research overall: For patients with malignant and with benign thyroid disease, the researchers compared repertoires between peripheral blood samples and tumor or nodule tissue samples. What the research found in general, with its limitations: In both blood and tumor samples, malignant tumors were reported to have significantly higher TCR beta diversity than benign nodules.

No patient had received any treatment before thyroid surgery. Using T-cell receptor beta sequencing, the study looked back at clinical samples from patients collected from about 2011 to 2019. The method was PCR. Sequenced using an Illumina HiSeq 4000. High-throughput sequencing was used to profile the TCR beta-chain CDR3 region of every patient. On the authors' methods: A classifier to discriminate distant-metastatic papillary thyroid cancer patients was built from CDR3 differences across clinicopathological groups. The Shannon index was used to measure repertoire diversity, and the Morisita-Horn index was used to measure how similar tumor and blood repertoires were. TCRdb reprocessing: public reads trimmed at Q25 with fastp, clones called with MiXCR, in-frame beta chains kept. V and J calls and clone size were set by TCRdb, not the authors. This sample holds fewer than 30,000 clones; 15% were observed only once. The ten largest clones capture 2.5% to 4% of the sample.

The CDR3, from cysteine to phenylalanine, totals 16 residues. CDR3 DNA only is kept here, 48 bases in frame from base 1. From the germline V gene, CDR1 is MDHEN and CDR2 is SYDVKM. Sequences were obtained from blood. The clonotype originates from a female donor with papillary thyroid cancer or a benign thyroid nodule (not recorded which). Some clones in this sample may be carry-over from other donors' samples. The rearrangement joined TRBV28 to TRBJ2-3; 10 central bases correspond to TRBD1. This receptor carries the CDR3 CVSIPSGTGVGDTQYF. The DNA reads TGTGTCAGCATCCCGTCCGGGACAGGGGTCGGAGATACGCAGTATTTT.